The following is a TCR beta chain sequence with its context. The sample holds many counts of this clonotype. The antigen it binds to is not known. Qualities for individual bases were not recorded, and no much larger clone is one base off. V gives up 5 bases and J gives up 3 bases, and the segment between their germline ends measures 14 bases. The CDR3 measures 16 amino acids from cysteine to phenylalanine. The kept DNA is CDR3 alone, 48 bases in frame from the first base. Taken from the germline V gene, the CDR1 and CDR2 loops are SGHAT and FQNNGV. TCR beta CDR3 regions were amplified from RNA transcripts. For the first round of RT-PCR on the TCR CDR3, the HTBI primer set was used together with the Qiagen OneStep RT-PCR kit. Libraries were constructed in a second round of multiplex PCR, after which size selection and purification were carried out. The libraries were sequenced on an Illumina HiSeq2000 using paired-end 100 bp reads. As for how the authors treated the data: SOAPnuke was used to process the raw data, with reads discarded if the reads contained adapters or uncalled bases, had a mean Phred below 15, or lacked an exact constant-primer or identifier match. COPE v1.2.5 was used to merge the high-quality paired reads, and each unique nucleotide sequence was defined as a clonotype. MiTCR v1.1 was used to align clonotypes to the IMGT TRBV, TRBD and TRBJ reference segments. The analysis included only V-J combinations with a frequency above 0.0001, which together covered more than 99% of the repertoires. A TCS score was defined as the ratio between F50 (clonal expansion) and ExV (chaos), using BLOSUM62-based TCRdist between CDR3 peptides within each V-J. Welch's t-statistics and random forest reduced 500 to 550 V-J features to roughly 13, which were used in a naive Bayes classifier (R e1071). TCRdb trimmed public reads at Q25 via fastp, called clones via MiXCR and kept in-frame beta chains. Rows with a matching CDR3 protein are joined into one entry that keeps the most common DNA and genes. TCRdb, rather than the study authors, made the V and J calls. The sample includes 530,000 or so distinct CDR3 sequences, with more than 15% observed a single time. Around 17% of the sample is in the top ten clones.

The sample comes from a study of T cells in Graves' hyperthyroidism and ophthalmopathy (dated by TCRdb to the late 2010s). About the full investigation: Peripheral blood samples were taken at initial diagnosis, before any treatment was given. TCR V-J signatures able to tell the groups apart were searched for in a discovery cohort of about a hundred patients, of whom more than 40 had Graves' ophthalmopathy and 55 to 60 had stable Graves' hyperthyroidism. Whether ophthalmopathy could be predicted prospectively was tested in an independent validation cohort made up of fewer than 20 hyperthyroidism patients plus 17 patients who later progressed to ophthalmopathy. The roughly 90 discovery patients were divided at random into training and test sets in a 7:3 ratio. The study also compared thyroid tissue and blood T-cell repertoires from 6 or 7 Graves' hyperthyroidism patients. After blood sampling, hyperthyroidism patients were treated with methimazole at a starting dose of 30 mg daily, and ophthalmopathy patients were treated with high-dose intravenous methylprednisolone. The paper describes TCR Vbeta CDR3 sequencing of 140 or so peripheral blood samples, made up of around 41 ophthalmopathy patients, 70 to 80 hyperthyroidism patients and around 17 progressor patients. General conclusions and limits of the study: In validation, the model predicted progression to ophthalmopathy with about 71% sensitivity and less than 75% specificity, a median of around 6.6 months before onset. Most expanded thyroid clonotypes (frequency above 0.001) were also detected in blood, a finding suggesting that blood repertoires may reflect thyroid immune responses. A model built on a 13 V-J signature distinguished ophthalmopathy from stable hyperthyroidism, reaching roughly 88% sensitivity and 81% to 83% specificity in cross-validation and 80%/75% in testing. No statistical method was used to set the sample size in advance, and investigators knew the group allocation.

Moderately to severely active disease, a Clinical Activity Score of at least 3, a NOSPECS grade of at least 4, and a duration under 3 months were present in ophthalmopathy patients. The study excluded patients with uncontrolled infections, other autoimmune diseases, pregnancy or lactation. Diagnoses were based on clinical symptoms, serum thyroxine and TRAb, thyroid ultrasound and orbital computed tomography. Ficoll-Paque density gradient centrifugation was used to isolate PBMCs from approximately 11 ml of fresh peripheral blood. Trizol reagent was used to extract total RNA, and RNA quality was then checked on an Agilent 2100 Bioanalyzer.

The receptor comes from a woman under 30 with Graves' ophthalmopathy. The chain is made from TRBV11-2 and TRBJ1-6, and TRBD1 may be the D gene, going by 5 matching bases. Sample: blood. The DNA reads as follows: TGTGCCAGCAGCCTCGCAGGGATATTCTATAATTCACCCCTCCACTTT. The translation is CASSLAGIFYNSPLHF. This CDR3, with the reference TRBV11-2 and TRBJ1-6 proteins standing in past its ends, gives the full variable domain EAGVAQSPRYKIIEKRQSVAFWCNPISGHATLYWYQQILGQGPKLLIQFQNNGVVDDSQLPKDRFSAERLKGVDSTLKIQPAKLEDSAVYLCASSLAGIFYNSPLHFGNGTRLTVT.